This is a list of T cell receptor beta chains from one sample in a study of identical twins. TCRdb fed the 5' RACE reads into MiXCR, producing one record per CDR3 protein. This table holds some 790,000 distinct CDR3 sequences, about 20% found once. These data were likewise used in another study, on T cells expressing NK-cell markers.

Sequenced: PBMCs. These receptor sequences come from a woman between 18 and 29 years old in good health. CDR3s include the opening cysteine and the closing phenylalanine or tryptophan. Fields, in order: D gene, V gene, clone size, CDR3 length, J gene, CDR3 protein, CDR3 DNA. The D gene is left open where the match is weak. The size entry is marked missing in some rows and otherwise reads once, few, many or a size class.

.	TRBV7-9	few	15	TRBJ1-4	CASRVVDRHNEKLFF	TGTGCCAGCAGGGTTGTAGACAGGCATAATGAAAAACTGTTTTTT
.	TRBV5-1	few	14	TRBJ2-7	CASSLESGYYEQYF	TGCGCCAGCAGCTTGGAAAGCGGCTACTACGAGCAGTACTTC
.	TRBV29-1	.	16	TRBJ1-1	CSVQGGAGATNTEAFF	TGCAGCGTCCAAGGGGGGGCAGGGGCTACGAACACTGAAGCTTTCTTT
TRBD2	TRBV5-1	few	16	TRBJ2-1	CASSLASGGYYNEQFF	TGCGCCAGCAGCTTGGCTAGCGGGGGATACTACAATGAGCAGTTCTTC
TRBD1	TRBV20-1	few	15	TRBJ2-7	CSARSPGTGDYEQYF	TGCAGTGCTCGAAGTCCTGGGACAGGGGACTACGAGCAGTACTTC
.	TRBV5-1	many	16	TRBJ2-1	CASSIPPGAGGNEQFF	TGCGCCAGCAGCATCCCCCCGGGCGCGGGTGGAAATGAGCAGTTCTTC
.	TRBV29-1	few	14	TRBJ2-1	CSVEVTRGIDEQFF	TGCAGCGTTGAGGTTACTAGAGGTATCGATGAGCAGTTCTTC
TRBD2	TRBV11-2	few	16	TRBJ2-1	CASSFFVSGANNEQFF	TGTGCCAGCAGCTTTTTCGTCAGCGGGGCGAACAATGAGCAGTTCTTC
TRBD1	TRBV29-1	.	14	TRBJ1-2	CSVDRGQGTYGYTF	TGCAGCGTTGATCGGGGACAGGGAACCTATGGCTACACCTTC
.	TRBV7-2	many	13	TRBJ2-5	CASATRLQETQYF	TGTGCCAGCGCTACTAGGCTCCAAGAGACCCAGTACTTC
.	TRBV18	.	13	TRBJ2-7	CASSPGSSAEQYF	TGTGCCAGCTCACCGGGCAGCTCTGCCGAGCAGTACTTC
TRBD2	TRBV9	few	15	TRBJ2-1	CASSVEAGRGNEQFF	TGTGCCAGCAGCGTAGAGGCGGGGAGGGGCAATGAGCAGTTCTTC
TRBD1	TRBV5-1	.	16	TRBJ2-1	CASSVPRDRQYNEQFF	TGCGCCAGCAGCGTCCCCCGGGACAGACAATACAATGAGCAGTTCTTC
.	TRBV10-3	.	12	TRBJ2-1	CAISQNGNEQFF	TGTGCCATCAGCCAGAACGGCAATGAGCAGTTCTTC
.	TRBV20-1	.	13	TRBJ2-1	CSARTGATSEQFF	TGCAGTGCTAGGACAGGAGCTACAAGTGAGCAGTTCTTC
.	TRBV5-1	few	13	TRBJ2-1	CASSFGGGVEQFF	TGCGCCAGCAGCTTCGGGGGTGGTGTTGAGCAGTTCTTC
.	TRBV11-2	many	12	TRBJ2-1	CASSSPGGRQFF	TGTGCCAGCAGCTCCCCTGGAGGTCGGCAGTTCTTC
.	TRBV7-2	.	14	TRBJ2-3	CASSLHRSTDTQYF	TGTGCCAGCAGCTTACACCGAAGCACAGATACGCAGTATTTT
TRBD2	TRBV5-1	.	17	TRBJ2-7	CASSLTLAGVNSYEQYF	TGCGCCAGCAGCTTGACCCTAGCGGGAGTTAACTCCTACGAGCAGTACTTC
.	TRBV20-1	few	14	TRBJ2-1	CSAISLGVYNEQFF	TGCAGTGCCATAAGCTTGGGCGTCTACAATGAGCAGTTCTTC
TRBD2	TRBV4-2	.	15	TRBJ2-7	CASSQVSGGGYEQYF	TGTGCCAGCAGCCAAGTTAGCGGGGGTGGGTACGAGCAGTACTTC
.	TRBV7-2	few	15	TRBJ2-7	CASSPHSQNSYEQYF	TGTGCCAGCAGCCCCCACTCTCAAAACTCCTACGAGCAGTACTTC
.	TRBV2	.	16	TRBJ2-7	CASSKAETSTTYEQYF	TGTGCCAGCAGTAAGGCGGAGACTTCTACGACCTACGAGCAGTACTTC
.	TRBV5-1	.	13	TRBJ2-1	CASSLGLSIEQFF	TGCGCCAGCAGCTTGGGACTGTCGATTGAGCAGTTCTTC
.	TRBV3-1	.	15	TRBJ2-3	CASSRGRFSTDTQYF	TGTGCCAGCAGCCGGGGACGGTTTAGCACAGATACGCAGTATTTT
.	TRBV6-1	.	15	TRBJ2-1	CASTQDSSSYNEQFF	TGTGCCAGCACCCAGGACAGCAGCTCCTACAATGAGCAGTTCTTC
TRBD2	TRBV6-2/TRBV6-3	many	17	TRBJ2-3	CASSPWRAGASTDTQYF	TGTGCCAGCAGTCCCTGGAGGGCGGGAGCTAGCACAGATACGCAGTATTTT
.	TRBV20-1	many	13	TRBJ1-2	CSASSGGNYGYTF	TGCAGTGCTAGTTCTGGGGGCAACTATGGCTACACCTTC
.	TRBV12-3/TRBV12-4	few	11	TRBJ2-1	CASSETRERFF	TGTGCCAGCAGTGAAACCCGTGAAAGGTTCTTC
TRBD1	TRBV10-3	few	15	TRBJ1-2	CAVRVLGTDVQSYTF	TGTGCCGTCAGGGTATTGGGGACAGATGTTCAGAGCTACACCTTC
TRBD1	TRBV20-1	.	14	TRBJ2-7	CSARDLTTGSEQYF	TGCAGTGCTAGAGACCTTACGACAGGGTCCGAGCAGTACTTC
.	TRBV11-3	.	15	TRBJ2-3	CASSSGTLTKDTQYF	TGTGCCAGCAGCTCAGGCACTTTGACGAAGGATACGCAGTATTTT
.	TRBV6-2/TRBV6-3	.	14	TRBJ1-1	CASSYRRDGSEAFF	TGTGCCAGCAGTTATAGAAGGGACGGGTCTGAAGCTTTCTTT
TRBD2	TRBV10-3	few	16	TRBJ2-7	CAISESGLAGVYEQYF	TGTGCCATCAGTGAGTCAGGGTTAGCGGGAGTCTACGAGCAGTACTTC
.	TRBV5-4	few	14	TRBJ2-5	CASSLEASSETQYF	TGTGCCAGCAGCTTGGAAGCGAGCTCCGAGACCCAGTACTTC
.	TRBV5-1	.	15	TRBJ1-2	CASSLGQGRSYGYTF	TGCGCCAGCAGCTTGGGGCAGGGTAGAAGCTATGGCTACACCTTC
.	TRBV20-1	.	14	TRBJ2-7	CSARKRRLGDEQYF	TGCAGTGCTAGAAAGCGTAGGCTGGGTGACGAGCAGTACTTC
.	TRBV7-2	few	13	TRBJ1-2	CASSPPMGHGYTF	TGTGCCAGCAGCCCCCCGATGGGGCATGGCTACACCTTC
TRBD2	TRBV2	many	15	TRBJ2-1	CASATSGSPLNEQFF	TGTGCCAGTGCGACTAGCGGGAGCCCTCTGAATGAGCAGTTCTTC
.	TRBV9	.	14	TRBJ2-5	CASSVTQTQETQYF	TGTGCCAGCAGCGTAACACAGACCCAGGAGACCCAGTACTTC
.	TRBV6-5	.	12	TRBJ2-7	CASSSFGGEQYF	TGTGCCAGCAGTTCTTTCGGGGGCGAGCAGTACTTC
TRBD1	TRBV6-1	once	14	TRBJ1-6	CATRPGTDNSPLHF	TGTGCCACGCGACCCGGGACAGACAATTCACCCCTCCACTTT
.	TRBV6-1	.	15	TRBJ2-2	CASSPTVLNTGELFF	TGTGCCAGCAGCCCGACCGTACTAAACACCGGGGAGCTGTTTTTT
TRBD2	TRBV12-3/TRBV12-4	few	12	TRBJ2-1	CASSLEAGKQFF	TGTGCCAGCAGTTTGGAAGCGGGGAAGCAGTTCTTC
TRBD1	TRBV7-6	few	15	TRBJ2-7	CASSLGSDRVYEQYF	TGTGCCAGCAGCTTAGGTTCGGACAGGGTATACGAGCAGTACTTC
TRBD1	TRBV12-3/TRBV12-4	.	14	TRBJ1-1	CASRRTGRNTEAFF	TGTGCCAGCCGACGGACAGGAAGGAACACTGAAGCTTTCTTT
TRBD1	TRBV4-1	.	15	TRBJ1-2	CASSPPGQAFYGYTF	TGCGCCAGCAGTCCTCCGGGACAGGCGTTCTATGGCTACACCTTC
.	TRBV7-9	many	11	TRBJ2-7	CASEDSYEQYF	TGTGCCAGCGAGGACAGCTACGAGCAGTACTTC